This entry describes one T cell receptor (beta chain). Sequencing was performed with immunoSEQ multiplex PCR; in TCRdb, only in-frame clones are kept and a portion is missing. Of approximately 220,000 clones listed, roughly 88% are singletons. This record belongs to a study of blood T cell repertoires in COVID-19. The CDR3 contains 16 residues. V shed 2 bases, J shed 0 bases, and the junction held 4 bases outside the gene matches. The V gene's germline CDR1 is KGHSY and CDR2 FQNENV. J is TRBJ1-1 and V is TRBV16; 9 nucleotides match TRBD1. The clonotype comes from a man aged 40-55 years with acute or convalescent COVID-19. The source material was peripheral blood. This chain's CDR3 is CASSQGTGRVNTEAFF. The CDR3 nucleotides read TGTGCCAGCAGCCAAGGGACAGGGAGAGTGAACACTGAAGCTTTCTTT.